This TCR beta chain is drawn from a study of T cell responses to AZD1222 COVID-19 vaccine. General study findings and limits: Epitopes outside B.1.351 and B.1.1.7 mutated regions reportedly drew nearly half of spike TCRs. When two AZD1222 doses had been given, Spike-specific TCR breadth and depth rose.

After removal of 0 bases from V and 0 bases from J, the junction contained 4 bases not matched to a gene. CDR3 length equals 17 residues. Generated by immunoSEQ multiplex PCR, the TCRdb table keeps only in-frame clones and is missing some. This table holds 130,000 or so clones, 92% found once. For this clone: Its antigen is currently unknown.

The clonotype comes from an adult in good health. Sequencing was performed on peripheral blood, taken on day 0 of AZD1222 vaccination. This chain uses TRBV23-1 with TRBJ2-7, with 11 bases that match TRBD1. Being an ORF, TRBV23-1 has a function that is uncertain. CDR3 amino acids: CASSQSRTGGFSYEQYF. For the CDR3, the DNA is TGCGCCAGCAGTCAATCCCGGACAGGGGGCTTCTCCTACGAGCAGTACTTC.